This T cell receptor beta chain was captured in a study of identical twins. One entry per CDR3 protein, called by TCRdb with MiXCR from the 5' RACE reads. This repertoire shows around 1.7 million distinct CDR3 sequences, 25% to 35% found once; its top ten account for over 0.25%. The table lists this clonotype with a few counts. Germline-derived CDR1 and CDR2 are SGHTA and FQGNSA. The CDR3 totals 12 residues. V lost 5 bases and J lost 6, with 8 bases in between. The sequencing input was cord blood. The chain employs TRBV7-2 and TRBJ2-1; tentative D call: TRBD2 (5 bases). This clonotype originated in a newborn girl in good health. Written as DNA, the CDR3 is TGTGCCAGCAGCCCGACTACCAATGAGCAGTTCTTC. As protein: CASSPTTNEQFF.